Listed below are T cell receptor beta chains from one sample, sequenced in a study of response to subunit inactivated influenza vaccine. TCRdb itself ran the RT-PCR reads through MiXCR, one entry per CDR3 protein. In the table there are 710,000 or so distinct CDR3 sequences, around 16% of which are singletons. This specimen was PBMCs from blood, taken 11 to 12 days after vaccination. Source of these receptors: a man aged 45-65 years who received an inactivated influenza vaccine. Both conserved end residues are part of each CDR3. The D gene is left open where the match is weak. Rows may omit the clone size; those that give it use once, few, many or a size class.

clone_size: few
j_call: TRBJ2-7
d_call: TRBD2
v_call: TRBV9
cdr3_aa: CASSVHPRTSSYEQYF
cdr3_nt: TGTGCCAGCAGCGTCCACCCCAGGACTAGTAGCTACGAGCAGTACTTC

clone_size: -
j_call: TRBJ2-4
d_call: -
v_call: TRBV7-2
cdr3_aa: CASSLAPYRERGKNIQYF
cdr3_nt: TGTGCCAGCAGCTTAGCCCCTTACAGGGAAAGAGGCAAAAACATTCAGTACTTC

clone_size: -
j_call: TRBJ2-1
d_call: -
v_call: TRBV30
cdr3_aa: CAWSLSRSHEQFF
cdr3_nt: TGTGCCTGGAGTCTCTCTCGGAGTCATGAGCAGTTCTTC

clone_size: few
j_call: TRBJ2-3
d_call: -
v_call: TRBV18
cdr3_aa: CASSPPTPDTQYF
cdr3_nt: TGTGCCAGCTCACCACCGACTCCAGATACGCAGTATTTT

clone_size: few
j_call: TRBJ1-5
d_call: TRBD1
v_call: TRBV20-1
cdr3_aa: CSARDYSGTANQPQHF
cdr3_nt: TGCAGTGCTAGAGATTATAGTGGGACAGCAAATCAGCCCCAGCATTTT

clone_size: few
j_call: TRBJ1-2
d_call: TRBD1
v_call: TRBV29-1
cdr3_aa: CSGLTGNYGYTF
cdr3_nt: TGCAGCGGCCTGACAGGGAACTATGGCTACACCTTC

clone_size: many
j_call: TRBJ2-3
d_call: -
v_call: TRBV5-1
cdr3_aa: CASSLGQDTDTQYF
cdr3_nt: TGCGCCAGCAGCCTGGGACAAGACACAGATACGCAGTATTTT

clone_size: -
j_call: TRBJ2-1
d_call: -
v_call: TRBV6-2/TRBV6-3
cdr3_aa: CASSWSSINEQFF
cdr3_nt: TGTGCCAGCAGTTGGAGTTCTATCAATGAGCAGTTCTTC

clone_size: -
j_call: TRBJ2-3
d_call: -
v_call: TRBV3-1
cdr3_aa: CASSQDTRTSTDTQYF
cdr3_nt: TGTGCCAGCAGCCAAGATACGAGGACTAGCACAGATACGCAGTATTTT

clone_size: few
j_call: TRBJ2-4
d_call: TRBD1
v_call: TRBV20-1
cdr3_aa: CSATGGDLSFEYF
cdr3_nt: TGCAGTGCTACAGGGGGCGATTTAAGTTTTGAGTACTTC

clone_size: many
j_call: TRBJ2-2
d_call: TRBD2
v_call: TRBV11-2
cdr3_aa: CASSLRRPGLRHAGELFF
cdr3_nt: TGTGCCAGCAGCTTAAGGCGTCCGGGACTACGACACGCCGGGGAGCTGTTTTTT

clone_size: -
j_call: TRBJ2-5
d_call: -
v_call: TRBV10-3
cdr3_aa: CAISESGQGQETQYF
cdr3_nt: TGTGCCATCAGTGAGTCGGGGCAGGGACAAGAGACCCAGTACTTC

clone_size: few
j_call: TRBJ2-2
d_call: -
v_call: TRBV15
cdr3_aa: CATSRDRDRPTGELFF
cdr3_nt: TGTGCCACCAGCAGAGATCGGGATAGGCCCACCGGGGAGCTGTTTTTT

clone_size: -
j_call: TRBJ2-1
d_call: TRBD2
v_call: TRBV7-2
cdr3_aa: CASSVGTSGGNEQFF
cdr3_nt: TGTGCCAGCAGCGTGGGGACTAGCGGGGGTAATGAGCAGTTCTTC

clone_size: -
j_call: TRBJ2-1
d_call: TRBD2
v_call: TRBV29-1
cdr3_aa: CSAAGDEFF
cdr3_nt: TGCAGCGCAGCGGGAGACGAATTCTTC

clone_size: -
j_call: TRBJ2-2
d_call: -
v_call: TRBV6-5
cdr3_aa: CASSYGGATGGELFF
cdr3_nt: TGTGCCAGCAGTTACGGAGGGGCTACCGGCGGGGAGCTGTTTTTT

clone_size: many
j_call: TRBJ1-4
d_call: -
v_call: TRBV4-3
cdr3_aa: CASSPRGVTNEKLFF
cdr3_nt: TGCGCCAGCAGCCCGAGGGGTGTAACTAATGAAAAACTGTTTTTT

clone_size: many
j_call: TRBJ2-3
d_call: TRBD2
v_call: TRBV28
cdr3_aa: CASTRLLAGGTDTQYF
cdr3_nt: TGTGCCAGCACCCGCCTACTTGCGGGGGGAACAGATACGCAGTATTTT